This entry concerns a single T cell receptor (beta chain). V lost 5 bases, J lost 7 bases, and 14 bases lay in between. From germline, CDR1 is SGHTA and CDR2 FQGTGA. This CDR3 is 13 amino acids long. These data come from a study of blood T cell repertoires in COVID-19. Per the original methods: Nucleated cell number was recorded as an estimate derived from reference gene primer amplification. The repertoire was sequenced with immunoSEQ multiplex PCR; TCRdb's copy has only in-frame clones and lacks some. For V, J and clone size, that table is used; D and trimming come from the DNA. The sample has 100,000 to 150,000 clones; roughly 80% are singletons.

The sequenced material came from peripheral blood. The chain recombines TRBV7-3 with TRBJ1-1, with D possibly matching TRBD1 (5 bases). The clonotype was recovered from a woman aged 60-70 years with acute or convalescent COVID-19. CDR3 sequence (DNA): TGTGCCAGCAGCCCGCAAGGGGTGGGTGAAGCTTTCTTT. Its protein product is CASSPQGVGEAFF.